These T cell receptor beta chains were read from a single sample in a study of spatial heterogeneity in lung cancer. TCRdb processed the 5' RACE reads anew with MiXCR; each CDR3 protein has one entry. There are 1,500 or so distinct CDR3 sequences in the sample; about 16% occur only once, and roughly an eighth lies in the top ten. Here the sequenced sample was lung tumor tissue, taken at surgery. The receptors were gathered from a male donor with early-stage non-small cell lung cancer. CDR3s include the opening cysteine and the closing phenylalanine or tryptophan. D genes are given only for firm matches.

D gene | V gene | CDR3 protein
. | TRBV2 | CASSESVGPGDTQYF
. | TRBV27 | CASSFEYGETQYF
TRBD1 | TRBV7-9 | CASSSQTGWAEKLFF
TRBD1 | TRBV28 | CASSVLLDRGNTEAFF
. | TRBV15 | CATSRDGTNDEKLFF
TRBD2 | TRBV5-1 | CASSLEGLVMDEQFF
. | TRBV5-1 | CASSTQQGDTQYF
TRBD1 | TRBV14 | CASSPQGVAAYNEQFF
TRBD2 | TRBV5-1 | CASSTGTSGGTDTQYF
. | TRBV5-1 | CASSLGRQRGYGYTF
. | TRBV12-3/TRBV12-4 | CASSFLGLQEKLFF
TRBD2 | TRBV12-3/TRBV12-4 | CASSTGTSGSYEQYF
. | TRBV4-3 | CASSHTDSGEQPQHF
TRBD1 | TRBV6-1 | CASSGDRVSYEQYF
. | TRBV28 | CASTQGLHGYTF
TRBD1 | TRBV2 | CASSQDRDTQYF
. | TRBV20-1 | CSARDMGPAQETQYF
. | TRBV28 | CASRPWQSENQPQHF
. | TRBV9 | CASSPGSTDTQYF
. | TRBV7-3 | CASSEGGTDTQYF
. | TRBV6-5 | CASSYSEGAGELFF
. | TRBV29-1 | CSVDWLAQQETQYF
TRBD2 | TRBV28 | CASSLGWIAGAEQFF
. | TRBV27 | CASSRTKGRGTEAFF
. | TRBV3-1 | CASSPRKNSPLHF
TRBD2 | TRBV7-2 | CASSLAAGGTDTQYF
TRBD2 | TRBV5-6 | CASSSPPGLAGSDTQYF
. | TRBV30 | CAWSVDWGAYEQYF
. | TRBV24-1 | CATSDSPGMDRDEQFF